This TCR beta chain was profiled in a study of control samples from healthy donors and cancer patients (dated by TCRdb to the early 2020s). As to this clone: Its specific antigen is unknown. No base quality information exists; no much larger clone differs at one position.

The method behind the library was the immunoSEQ multiplex PCR assay. This immuneACCESS table, as held by TCRdb, lists in-frame sequences with V and J called but not all clones. Of the missing ones, under half trace to an unresolved V gene in checked studies; the others have no known cause. For this sample the table gives 30,000 to 40,000 clones, of which about 93% were detected only once. 1.5% to 2% of the sample goes to the ten largest clones. V and J lose 0 bases and 10 bases, and a span of 15 bases separates them. Per the germline V gene (reference sequence), LGHDT is the CDR1 and YNNKEL is the CDR2. Including the terminal cysteine and phenylalanine, the CDR3 comprises 14 residues. The sequence is cut down to CDR3 DNA, 42 bases in frame from base 1.

This TCR was sampled from a man between 40 and 49 years old with colorectal cancer. This receptor chain uses TRBV3-1 (or the pseudogene TRBV3-2) and TRBJ1-1, and possibly TRBD1, on 6 matching bases. Sequences were obtained from PBMCs. CDR3 region: CASSQDDRRGGAFF. The DNA sequence is as follows: TGTGCCAGCAGCCAAGACGACAGGCGCGGGGGAGCTTTCTTT.